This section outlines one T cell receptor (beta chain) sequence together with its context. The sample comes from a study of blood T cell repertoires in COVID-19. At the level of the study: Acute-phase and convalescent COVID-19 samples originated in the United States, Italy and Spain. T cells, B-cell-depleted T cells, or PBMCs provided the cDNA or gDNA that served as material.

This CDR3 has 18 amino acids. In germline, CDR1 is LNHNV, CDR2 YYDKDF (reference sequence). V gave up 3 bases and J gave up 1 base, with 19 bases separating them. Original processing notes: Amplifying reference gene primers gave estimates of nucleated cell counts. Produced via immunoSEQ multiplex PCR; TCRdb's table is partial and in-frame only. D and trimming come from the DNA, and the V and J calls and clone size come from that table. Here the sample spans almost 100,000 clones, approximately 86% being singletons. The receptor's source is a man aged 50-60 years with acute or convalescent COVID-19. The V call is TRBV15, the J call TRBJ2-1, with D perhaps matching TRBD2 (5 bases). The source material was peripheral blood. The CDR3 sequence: CATSSRYTDGKSYNEQFF. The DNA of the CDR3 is TGTGCCACCAGCAGCCGATACACGGACGGGAAATCCTACAATGAGCAGTTCTTC.